These 17 T cell receptor beta chains were sequenced from one sample in a study of T cell changes during pregnancy in multiple sclerosis. Using immunoSEQ multiplex PCR, the repertoire was profiled, and TCRdb retains in-frame clones only, with some absent. This table has more than 65,000 clones, about 93% appearing once. The sequencing used peripheral blood, collected in the first trimester of pregnancy. These receptors came from a female donor with multiple sclerosis, enrolled in a pregnancy study.

This rearrangement joins TRBV2 to TRBJ2-3; 8 bases align to TRBD2. V trimming: 8 bases; J trimming: 6 bases; junction bases outside the gene matches: 4. Germline CDR1 SNHLY, CDR2 FYNNEI. The CDR3 totals 12 residues. As DNA, the CDR3 is TGTGCCAGCCCCCCGGGGGGGGATACGCAGTATTTT. It translates to CASPPGGDTQYF. Using reference TRBV2 and TRBJ2-3 for the parts outside the CDR3, the full variable domain is EPEVTQTPSHQVTQMGQEVILRCVPISNHLYFYWYRQILGQKVEFLVSFYNNEISEKSEIFDDQFSVERPDGSNFTLKIRSTKLEDSAMYFCASPPGGDTQYFGPGTRLTVL.

The chain has TRBV5-4 and TRBJ1-5; the D is unclear. The CDR3 sequence is 11 residues long. V shed 8 bases and J shed 5 bases, with 8 bases lying between them. Germline CDR1 SGHNT, CDR2 YYREEE (reference sequence). In nucleotides, the CDR3 is TGTGCCAGTACTCGGGATCAGCCCCAGCATTTT. It translates to CASTRDQPQHF.

The V call is TRBV25-1, the J call TRBJ2-5; 7 nucleotides match TRBD2. CDR1 MGHDK and CDR2 SYGVNS come from the germline V gene. V was pared by 1 base and J by 2 bases, with 7 bases of the junction left unmatched. The CDR3 runs to 16 residues. CDR3 sequence: CASSEWGGMGQETQYF. The CDR3 DNA sequence: TGTGCCAGCAGTGAATGGGGGGGTATGGGACAAGAGACCCAGTACTTC.

This sequence joins TRBV2 and TRBJ1-2; D unclear. The germline V and J ends were trimmed by 1 base and 8 bases, with 14 bases remaining between them. CDR1 SNHLY and CDR2 FYNNEI come from the germline V gene. The CDR3 loop spans 14 amino acids. The CDR3 loop reads CASSEGVRVRGYTF. The CDR3 DNA is TGTGCCAGCAGTGAAGGGGTGAGGGTTCGAGGCTACACCTTC. The full variable domain, completed using reference TRBV2 and TRBJ1-2, is EPEVTQTPSHQVTQMGQEVILRCVPISNHLYFYWYRQILGQKVEFLVSFYNNEISEKSEIFDDQFSVERPDGSNFTLKIRSTKLEDSAMYFCASSEGVRVRGYTFGSGTRLTVV.

The V and J genes are TRBV7-9 and TRBJ2-7; D possibly corresponds to TRBD1 (6 bases). V was pared by 5 bases and J by 2 bases, with 19 bases between. The CDR3 spans 16 residues. Per the germline V gene, CDR1 is SEHNR and CDR2 is FQNEAQ (reference sequence). DNA for the CDR3: TGTGCCAGCAGCACAGGAGTGACAGGCGGGCCCTACGAGCAGTACTTC. Its translation: CASSTGVTGGPYEQYF.

The V call is TRBV10-3, the J call TRBJ2-3; D remains unclear. V lost 6 bases and J 0 bases, leaving 4 bases between the germline ends. The CDR3 is 12 amino acids. Germline CDR1 is ENHRY and CDR2 is SYGVKD. The CDR3: CAISGSTDTQYF. In DNA, the CDR3 is TGTGCCATCAGCGGGAGCACAGATACGCAGTATTTT.

The chain recombines TRBV9 with TRBJ2-5, with 7 bases lining up with TRBD2. The CDR3 is made up of 14 amino acids. The germline V gene encodes CDR1 SGDLS and CDR2 YYNGEE. V shed 3 bases, J shed 4 bases, and the junction held 6 bases outside the gene matches. The CDR3 here is CASSGGWGGETQYF. The CDR3 nucleotides read TGTGCCAGCAGCGGTGGTTGGGGGGGAGAGACCCAGTACTTC.

V usage is TRBV10-3 and J usage is TRBJ2-5, with 7 bases aligning to TRBD2. The CDR3 consists of 14 residues. CDR1 is ENHRY, CDR2 SYGVKD, per germline. Losses at the gene ends were 6 bases for V and 1 base for J; bases not matched to a gene: 5. CDR3 region: CAISYSGAQETQYF. The CDR3 DNA follows: TGTGCCATCAGCTACAGCGGGGCCCAAGAGACCCAGTACTTC.

This chain connects TRBV27 to TRBJ2-7; a weak D match, TRBD1 (5 bases). Between the trimmed V and J ends, which lost 3 bases and 2 bases, there was a span of 11 bases. CDR1 and CDR2 (germline): MNHEY, SMNVEV (reference sequence). This CDR3 has 14 residues. CDR3 protein: CASSFTGDPYEQYF. The DNA for the CDR3 is TGTGCCAGCAGTTTTACAGGAGATCCCTACGAGCAGTACTTC.

The V call is TRBV28, the J call TRBJ1-2, with 9 bases identical to TRBD1. Trimming cost V 1 base and J 7 bases; bases outside gene matches: 4. The CDR3 spans 14 residues. Germline V gives CDR1 MDHEN, CDR2 SYDVKM. In nucleotides, the CDR3 is TGTGCCAGCAGTTTATTACAGGGGGCGGGTGGCTACACCTTC. As protein: CASSLLQGAGGYTF.

The chain joins TRBV27 to TRBJ2-3, with 9 positions matching TRBD2. There are 13 residues in the CDR3. The junction had 2 bases not matched to a gene; V was cut back by 7 bases and J by 3 bases. Germline V gives CDR1 MNHEY, CDR2 SMNVEV (reference sequence). The DNA for the CDR3 is TGTGCCAGCAAACTAGCGGGTACAGATACGCAGTATTTT. This codes for CASKLAGTDTQYF.

J is TRBJ2-1 and V is TRBV9, with 9 bases identical to TRBD2. V was clipped by 0 bases and J by 12 bases; unmatched bases: 13. This CDR3 comprises 16 residues. Germline lookup yields CDR1 SGDLS and CDR2 YYNGEE. CDR3 protein: CASSVEASGNYGGQFF. In nucleotides, the CDR3 is TGTGCCAGCAGCGTAGAGGCTAGCGGGAACTACGGTGGGCAGTTCTTC.

The chain recombines TRBV9 with TRBJ2-5; 8 bases agree with TRBD1. V shed 4 bases, J shed 13 bases, and the junction held 21 bases outside the gene matches. Germline CDR1 reads SGDLS; CDR2 reads YYNGEE. The CDR3 consists of 16 residues. This CDR3 is CASSPRGVVGTGDRYF. Written as DNA, the CDR3 is TGTGCCAGCAGCCCTCGAGGGGTAGTCGGGACAGGCGATCGGTACTTC.

This sequence joins TRBV7-2 and TRBJ1-5; 8 positions agree with TRBD1. V shed 3 bases and J 3 bases; nucleotides not matched to a gene: 4. The germline gives CDR1 SGHTA, CDR2 FQGNSA. The CDR3 has 15 amino acids. Here the CDR3 reads CASSLVTGANQPQHF. CDR3 in DNA: TGTGCCAGCAGCTTGGTGACAGGGGCCAATCAGCCCCAGCATTTT.

J is TRBJ1-1 and V is TRBV5-8; 12 bases match TRBD1. Trimming at V came to 5 bases and at J to 5 bases, leaving 13 bases not matched to a gene. The length of the CDR3 is 17 residues. Germline V gene lookup returns CDR1 SGHTS and CDR2 YDEGEE. The CDR3 region is CASRPLPRDRGRTEAFF. CDR3 nucleotide sequence: TGTGCCAGCAGACCGCTTCCCCGGGACAGGGGGCGTACTGAAGCTTTCTTT.

The chain uses TRBV11-2 and TRBJ1-1, with TRBD1 matching 7 bases. The CDR3 runs 14 residues. CDR1 is SGHAT and CDR2 is FQNNGV in the germline V gene. With V trimmed by 5 bases and J by 3 bases, 6 bases remained unmatched. The CDR3 bases are TGTGCCAGCAGCGTCCGACAGGGTGACACTGAAGCTTTCTTT. Translated, it gives CASSVRQGDTEAFF.

This clone has only one observation. This sequence joins TRBV29-1 and TRBJ2-1; D is perhaps TRBD1 (6 bases). Germline V gene data show CDR1 as SQVTM and CDR2 as ANQGSEA. CDR3 length: 14 amino acids. V was cut by 7 bases and J by 5 bases, with 18 bases left in between. The CDR3 nucleotides read TGCAGCGCACCCCATGGGACAAGAGACAATGAGCAGTTCTTC. Amino acids: CSAPHGTRDNEQFF.